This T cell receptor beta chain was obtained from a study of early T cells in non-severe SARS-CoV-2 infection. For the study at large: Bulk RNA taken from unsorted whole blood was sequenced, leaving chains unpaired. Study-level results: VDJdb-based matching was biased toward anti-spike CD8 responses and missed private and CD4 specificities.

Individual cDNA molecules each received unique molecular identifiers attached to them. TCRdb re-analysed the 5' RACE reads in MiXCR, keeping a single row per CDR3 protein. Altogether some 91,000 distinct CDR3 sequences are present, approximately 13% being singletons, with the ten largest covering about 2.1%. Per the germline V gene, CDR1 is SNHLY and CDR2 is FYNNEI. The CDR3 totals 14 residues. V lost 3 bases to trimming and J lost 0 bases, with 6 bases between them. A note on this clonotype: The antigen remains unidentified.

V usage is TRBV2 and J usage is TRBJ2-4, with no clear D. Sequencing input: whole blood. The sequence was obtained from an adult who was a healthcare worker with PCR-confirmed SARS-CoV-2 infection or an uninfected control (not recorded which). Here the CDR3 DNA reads TGTGCCAGCAGTGAGGCCGGAGCCAAAAACATTCAGTACTTC. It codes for CASSEAGAKNIQYF.